The 21 T cell receptor beta chains in this list originate from one sample, sequenced in a study of blood T cell repertoires in COVID-19. TCRdb keeps only in-frame clones here, not all; method: immunoSEQ multiplex PCR. The table shows over 350,000 clones, with around nine tenths occurring only once. The specimen sequenced was PBMCs or T cells enriched from blood (not recorded which). Every receptor here comes from a young woman who had recovered from COVID-19.

CDR3 bases: TGTGCCACCAGTGATCCTACAGTAGACAATGAGCAGTTCTTC. As protein: CATSDPTVDNEQFF. The genes are TRBV24-1 and TRBJ2-1; D gene unclear. The CDR3 runs to 14 residues. Between the trimmed V and J ends, which lost 3 bases and 5 bases, there was a span of 10 bases. Germline lookup yields CDR1 KGHDR and CDR2 SFDVKD.

The chain combines TRBV5-4 with TRBJ2-3; D is unresolved. The CDR3 is 13 residues long. Trimming removed 4 bases from V and 2 bases from J, with 8 bases in between. Germline CDR1 reads SGHNT; CDR2 reads YYREEE (reference sequence). This CDR3 is CASSHTNTDTQYF. In DNA, the CDR3 is TGTGCCAGCAGCCATACTAACACAGATACGCAGTATTTT.

The table lists this clone with a count of one. The rearrangement uses TRBV5-1 and TRBJ1-4, with TRBD1 matching 8 bases. Germline V lookup: CDR1 SGHRS, CDR2 YFSETQ. The V segment lost 2 bases and the J segment 4 bases; nucleotides outside the gene matches: 4. The length of the CDR3 is 15 residues. CDR3 in amino acids: CASSLGDRRNEKLFF. The DNA for the CDR3 is TGCGCCAGCAGCTTAGGGGACAGGCGTAATGAAAAACTGTTTTTT.

This chain connects TRBV5-4 to TRBJ2-3; D might be TRBD2 (6 bases). The V end lost 3 bases, the J end lost 5 bases, and 13 bases lay between the germline ends. From germline, CDR1 is SGHNT and CDR2 YYREEE (reference sequence). There are 14 residues in the CDR3. The CDR3 region is CASSWDFTGDTQYF. CDR3 DNA sequence: TGTGCCAGCAGCTGGGACTTCACAGGAGATACGCAGTATTTT.

V gene TRBV10-1 combines with J gene TRBJ2-3; the D gene is possibly TRBD1 (5 bases). The CDR3 has 15 amino acids. Germline V CDR1 and CDR2: WNHNN, SYGVQD (reference sequence). Trimming removed 4 bases from V and 1 base from J, with 12 bases in between. The CDR3, as DNA: TGCGCCAGCAGTGTACAGGCCCCCTGCACAGATACGCAGTATTTT. This codes for CASSVQAPCTDTQYF.

CDR3 sequence reads: CASSYSRPVEGQPQHF. CDR3 sequence (DNA): TGTGCCAGCAGTTACTCGAGGCCAGTTGAGGGTCAGCCCCAGCATTTT. The genes are TRBV6-2 or TRBV6-3 and TRBJ1-5; D call uncertain. Germline-derived CDR1 and CDR2 are MNHEY and SVGEGT. Trimming took off 0 bases at V and 6 bases at J, with 15 bases between the two ends. The CDR3 runs 16 residues.

The chain carries TRBV30 and TRBJ2-3, with D tentatively TRBD1 (6 bases). V was cut by 3 bases and J by 5 bases, with 18 bases left in between. There are 15 residues in the CDR3. CDR1 is GTSNPN and CDR2 is SVGIG in the germline V gene (reference sequence). CDR3 in DNA: TGTGCCTGGAGCCCAGGGCAGGGGCAGGGAGATACGCAGTATTTT. Its protein is CAWSPGQGQGDTQYF. Combining the CDR3 with reference TRBV30 and TRBJ2-3 gives the whole variable domain SQTIHQWPATLVQPVGSPLSLECTVEGTSNPNLYWYRQAAGRGLQLLFYSVGIGQISSEVPQNLSASRPQDRQFILSSKKLLLSDSGFYLCAWSPGQGQGDTQYFGPGTRLTVL.

The chain combines TRBV29-1 with TRBJ1-1, with a possible D match to TRBD1 (6 bases). Germline V gene data show CDR1 as SQVTM and CDR2 as ANQGSEA. This CDR3 has 14 residues. The V gene lost 2 bases and the J gene lost 1 base, with 11 bases spanning the gap. The CDR3 sequence: CSVESGTSNTEAFF. The CDR3 nucleotides are TGCAGCGTTGAAAGTGGGACATCGAACACTGAAGCTTTCTTT.

CDR3 bases: TGTGCCAGCAGCTTAAATCCCTTCACCGGGGAGCTGTTTTTT. Translation: CASSLNPFTGELFF. This sequence joins TRBV7-3 and TRBJ2-2; D is unclear. Germline V CDR1 and CDR2: SGHTA, FQGTGA. Trimming cost V 1 base and J 4 bases, with 7 bases left between them. This CDR3 is 14 amino acids long.

The chain carries TRBV28 and TRBJ2-7; 8 nucleotides agree with TRBD2. The CDR3 is 15 amino acids. After removal of 5 bases from V and 1 base from J, the junction contained 7 bases not matched to a gene. CDR1 and CDR2 from the germline V gene are MDHEN and SYDVKM. CDR3 amino acids: CASSLGAGGSYEQYF. In DNA, the CDR3 is TGTGCCAGCAGTCTCGGGGCGGGGGGATCCTACGAGCAGTACTTC.

The CDR3 coding sequence is TGTGCCAGCAGCCTCTCAGGACAGTCGTTTCAAGCTTTCTTT. Translated: CASSLSGQSFQAFF. This rearrangement joins TRBV7-8 to TRBJ1-1; TRBD1 might be the D (6 bases). The CDR3 runs to 14 residues. The germline V gene encodes CDR1 SGHVS and CDR2 FQNEAQ. Trimming took 5 bases from V and 9 from J, leaving 19 bases between them.

This clone showed up just once. The V and J genes are TRBV28 and TRBJ2-7; D gene ambiguous. V shed 3 bases and J shed 3 bases, with 6 bases lying between them. Germline V gene lookup returns CDR1 MDHEN and CDR2 SYDVKM. CDR3 size: 12 residues. The CDR3 DNA sequence: TGTGCCAGCAGTTTCAACAGCTACGAGCAGTACTTC. Its translation: CASSFNSYEQYF.

This clone was seen a handful of times. The chain has TRBV27 and TRBJ1-1; the D gene is possibly TRBD1 (6 bases). Germline V gene sequence: CDR1 MNHEY, CDR2 SMNVEV (reference sequence). V lost 3 bases, J lost 12 bases, and 17 bases lay in between. The CDR3 extends over 13 amino acids. The CDR3 loop reads CASSLMWGGSTFF. Here the CDR3 DNA reads TGTGCCAGCAGTTTGATGTGGGGGGGCTCGACTTTCTTT.

The chain combines TRBV4-3 with TRBJ1-4; D may be TRBD1 (6 bases). The CDR3 totals 16 residues. V was cut by 3 bases and J by 4 bases, with 15 bases left in between. Germline V lookup: CDR1 LGHNA, CDR2 YSLEER. DNA for the CDR3: TGCGCCAGCAGCCAGACAAACAGGGCCCATAATGAAAAACTGTTTTTT. Translating gives CASSQTNRAHNEKLFF.

This chain connects TRBV21-1 to TRBJ1-1; TRBD1 is the table's D call, not checked against the DNA. TRBV21-1 is termed a pseudogene. The CDR3 runs to 13 residues. In DNA, the CDR3 is TGTGCCAGCAGGAGAAGGGGGCACACTGAAGCTTTCTTT. This translates into CASRRRGHTEAFF.

The chain links TRBV30 to TRBJ2-7, with D tentatively TRBD1 (6 bases). The germline V gene has CDR1 GTSNPN and CDR2 SVGIG (reference sequence). The V and J ends lost 8 bases and 0 bases respectively, with 14 bases between them. The CDR3 has 13 residues. CDR3: CAGEQGYSYEQYF. The CDR3 bases are TGTGCCGGCGAACAGGGATACTCCTACGAGCAGTACTTC.

The chain is built from TRBV18 and TRBJ1-3; possibly TRBD1 for D (6 bases). The V and J ends lost 3 bases and 0 bases respectively, with 21 bases between them. CDR1 KGHSH and CDR2 LQKENI come from the germline V gene. The CDR3 has 19 amino acids. CDR3 DNA: TGTGCCAGCTCACCTCAAAACCTCAGGACAGCCAGCTCTGGAAACACCATATATTTT. Its translation: CASSPQNLRTASSGNTIYF.

The chain employs TRBV18 and TRBJ2-7; 10 bases are a match to TRBD2. J gave up 4 bases and V 4 bases, and 4 bases lay outside the gene matches. CDR3 length: 14 amino acids. Germline V gene lookup returns CDR1 KGHSH and CDR2 LQKENI. The CDR3 spells CASSLGTSEYEQYF. Here the CDR3 DNA reads TGTGCCAGCTCACTCGGGACTAGCGAATACGAGCAGTACTTC.

The genes are TRBV19 and TRBJ2-1; TRBD1 agrees at 9 bases. CDR3 length: 14 amino acids. V dropped 7 bases and J dropped 6; count of bases not matched to a gene: 7. Germline-derived CDR1 and CDR2 are LNHDA and SQIVND (reference sequence). The CDR3 coding sequence is TGTGCCAGTAAAATGGGACAGGGAGTCAATGAGCAGTTCTTC. Protein: CASKMGQGVNEQFF.

The chain joins TRBV11-2 to TRBJ2-1, with D unclear. Germline CDR1 and CDR2: SGHAT and FQNNGV. The CDR3 loop spans 13 amino acids. V gave up 1 base and J gave up 4 bases, with 5 bases separating them. The CDR3: CASSLASYNEQFF. CDR3 in DNA: TGTGCCAGCAGCTTAGCTAGTTACAATGAGCAGTTCTTC. Full variable domain (remainder filled in from reference TRBV11-2 and TRBJ2-1): EAGVAQSPRYKIIEKRQSVAFWCNPISGHATLYWYQQILGQGPKLLIQFQNNGVVDDSQLPKDRFSAERLKGVDSTLKIQPAKLEDSAVYLCASSLASYNEQFFGPGTRLTVL.

The chain joins TRBV3-1 (or the pseudogene TRBV3-2) to TRBJ1-2; TRBD1 matches 9 bases. V lost 0 bases and J lost 5; bases outside the gene matches: 4. CDR3 size: 15 residues. The germline gives CDR1 LGHDT, CDR2 YNNKEL (reference sequence). DNA for the CDR3: TGTGCCAGCAGCCAAGAGGACAGGGGAGAGTATGGCTACACCTTC. Translation gives CASSQEDRGEYGYTF.